The entry that follows covers one T cell receptor (beta chain) sequence. The length of the CDR3 is 13 residues. V was pared by 4 bases and J by 4 bases, with 11 bases between. Germline V CDR1 and CDR2: SQVTM, ANQGSEA. This specimen comes from a study of T cell changes during pregnancy in multiple sclerosis. Sequencing used immunoSEQ multiplex PCR; TCRdb keeps in-frame clones, though not all of them. Of roughly 42,000 clones listed, about 91% are singletons. The chain has TRBV29-1 and TRBJ1-5, with D possibly being TRBD1 (6 bases). The sequence came from a female donor in good health, enrolled as a control in a pregnancy study. The input for sequencing was CD4+ T cells from peripheral blood mononuclear cells, taken in the second trimester of pregnancy. DNA for the CDR3: TGCAGCGTTGGGGGGACACATAATCAGCCCCAGCATTTT. It is translated as CSVGGTHNQPQHF. Looking up the rest from reference TRBV29-1 and TRBJ1-5 gives the full variable domain: SAVISQKPSRDICQRGTSLTIQCQVDSQVTMMFWYRQQPGQSLTLIATANQGSEATYESGFVIDKFPISRPNLTFSTLTVSNMSPEDSSIYLCSVGGTHNQPQHFGDGTRLSIL.